This is a list of T cell receptor beta chains from one sample in a study of CD8 T cells in Susac syndrome. TCRdb reanalysed the immunoSEQ multiplex PCR reads using MiXCR and keeps one entry per CDR3 protein. In the table there are 130,000 or so distinct CDR3 sequences, around 80% of which are singletons. The source material was CD8+ T cells from PBMCs. The receptor set was obtained from a human donor with multiple sclerosis. Both conserved end residues are trimmed from each CDR3. The D gene is left open where the match is weak.

j_call: TRBJ1-4
v_call: TRBV9
d_call: -
cdr3_aa: ASSVGDRWEKLF

j_call: TRBJ2-1
v_call: TRBV13
d_call: TRBD1
cdr3_aa: ASSDLTGVYNEQF

j_call: TRBJ2-5
v_call: TRBV3-1
d_call: TRBD1
cdr3_aa: ASSQAGTAETQY

j_call: TRBJ2-5
v_call: TRBV3-1
d_call: TRBD2
cdr3_aa: ASIGRGARETQY

j_call: TRBJ1-1
v_call: TRBV19
d_call: -
cdr3_aa: ASMVGANTEAF

j_call: TRBJ1-5
v_call: TRBV19
d_call: -
cdr3_aa: ASSIWGTSNQPQH

j_call: TRBJ2-5
v_call: TRBV20-1
d_call: TRBD1
cdr3_aa: SATNYRDRDQETQY

j_call: TRBJ2-2
v_call: TRBV20-1
d_call: TRBD2
cdr3_aa: SARGTSGGAYDSGELF

j_call: TRBJ1-2
v_call: TRBV27
d_call: -
cdr3_aa: VSSQGGQSYGYT

j_call: TRBJ2-7
v_call: TRBV6-5
d_call: TRBD2
cdr3_aa: ASSYSSGGKGVLLYEQY

j_call: TRBJ2-7
v_call: TRBV5-1
d_call: -
cdr3_aa: ASSLGAALEQY

j_call: TRBJ2-1
v_call: TRBV7-9
d_call: TRBD2
cdr3_aa: ASSLETSGIDEQF

j_call: TRBJ1-5
v_call: TRBV7-8
d_call: -
cdr3_aa: ASSPAMAESNQPQH

j_call: TRBJ2-1
v_call: TRBV3-1
d_call: -
cdr3_aa: ASSQDPGSYNEQF

j_call: TRBJ1-1
v_call: TRBV7-9
d_call: TRBD1
cdr3_aa: ASSLRQGNTEAF

j_call: TRBJ1-1
v_call: TRBV14
d_call: -
cdr3_aa: ASSLLPGLPEAF

j_call: TRBJ1-2
v_call: TRBV20-1
d_call: TRBD1
cdr3_aa: SARDRGSYGYT

j_call: TRBJ1-5
v_call: TRBV2
d_call: TRBD1
cdr3_aa: ASSDPGQPNQPQH

j_call: TRBJ2-1
v_call: TRBV3-1
d_call: -
cdr3_aa: ASSQELRAQPSYNEQF

j_call: TRBJ1-5
v_call: TRBV4-2
d_call: -
cdr3_aa: ASSQALAGNQPQH

j_call: TRBJ1-1
v_call: TRBV12-3/TRBV12-4
d_call: -
cdr3_aa: ASSMLTGGNTEAF

j_call: TRBJ2-1
v_call: TRBV28
d_call: -
cdr3_aa: ASSLMVFGNEQF

j_call: TRBJ2-2
v_call: TRBV5-6
d_call: TRBD1
cdr3_aa: ASSLEGQVFNTGELF

j_call: TRBJ2-1
v_call: TRBV6-1
d_call: -
cdr3_aa: ASSEEEGQYNEQF

j_call: TRBJ2-3
v_call: TRBV6-1
d_call: TRBD2
cdr3_aa: ASSQTQGLAGGPDTQY

j_call: TRBJ1-5
v_call: TRBV27
d_call: -
cdr3_aa: ASSPVGNQPQH

j_call: TRBJ1-6
v_call: TRBV12-3/TRBV12-4
d_call: -
cdr3_aa: ASSLASWNSPLH

j_call: TRBJ1-5
v_call: TRBV6-2/TRBV6-3
d_call: -
cdr3_aa: ASSYDVFQPQH

j_call: TRBJ2-1
v_call: TRBV15
d_call: TRBD1
cdr3_aa: ATEQGDSYNEQF

j_call: TRBJ1-1
v_call: TRBV6-4
d_call: -
cdr3_aa: ASSLFRNTEAF

j_call: TRBJ2-3
v_call: TRBV12-3/TRBV12-4
d_call: -
cdr3_aa: ASSTHGPTDTQY

j_call: TRBJ2-5
v_call: TRBV12-3/TRBV12-4
d_call: TRBD1
cdr3_aa: ASSYRGQETQY

j_call: TRBJ1-2
v_call: TRBV6-1
d_call: TRBD1
cdr3_aa: ASSRGGRGGYT

j_call: TRBJ1-5
v_call: TRBV7-9
d_call: -
cdr3_aa: ASSSGIQPQH

j_call: TRBJ2-6
v_call: TRBV9
d_call: TRBD1
cdr3_aa: ASSVTGIPLSGANVLT

j_call: TRBJ2-1
v_call: TRBV6-5
d_call: TRBD1
cdr3_aa: ASSVDRAAYNEQF

j_call: TRBJ1-4
v_call: TRBV12-3/TRBV12-4
d_call: -
cdr3_aa: ASRSVGTTNEKLF

j_call: TRBJ1-4
v_call: TRBV4-2
d_call: TRBD1
cdr3_aa: ASSHPGTGDEKLF

j_call: TRBJ2-2
v_call: TRBV3-1
d_call: -
cdr3_aa: ASSQEPFGTGELF